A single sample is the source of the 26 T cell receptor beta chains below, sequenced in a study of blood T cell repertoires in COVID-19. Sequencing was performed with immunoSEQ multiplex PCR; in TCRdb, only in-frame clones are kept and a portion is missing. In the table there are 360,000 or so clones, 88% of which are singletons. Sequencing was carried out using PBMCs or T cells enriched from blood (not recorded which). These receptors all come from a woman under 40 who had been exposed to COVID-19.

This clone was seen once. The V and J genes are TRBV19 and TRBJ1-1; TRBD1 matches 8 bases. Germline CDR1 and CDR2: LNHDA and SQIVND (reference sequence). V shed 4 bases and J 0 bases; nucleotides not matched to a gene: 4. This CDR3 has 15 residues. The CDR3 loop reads CASSNPGGVNTEAFF. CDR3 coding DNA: TGTGCCAGTAGTAATCCAGGGGGCGTGAACACTGAAGCTTTCTTT.

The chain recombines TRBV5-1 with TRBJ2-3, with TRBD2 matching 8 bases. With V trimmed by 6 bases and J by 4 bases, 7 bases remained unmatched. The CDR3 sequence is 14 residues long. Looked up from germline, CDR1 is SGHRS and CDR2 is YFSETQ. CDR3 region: CASTEGSGADTQYF. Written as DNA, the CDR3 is TGCGCCAGCACCGAGGGTAGCGGGGCAGATACGCAGTATTTT.

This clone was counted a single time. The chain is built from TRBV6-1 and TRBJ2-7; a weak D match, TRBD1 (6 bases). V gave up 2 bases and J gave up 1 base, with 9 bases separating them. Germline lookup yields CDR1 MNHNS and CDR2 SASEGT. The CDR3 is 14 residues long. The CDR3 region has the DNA TGTGCCAGCAGTGAAAACAGGGAGTCCTACGAGCAGTACTTC. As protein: CASSENRESYEQYF.

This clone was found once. In DNA form, the CDR3 reads TGTGCCAGCAGGCGCTCCTATAATTCACCCCTCCACTTT. It codes for CASRRSYNSPLHF. The rearrangement links TRBV2 to TRBJ1-6, with D uncertain. The germline V and J ends were trimmed by 6 bases and 0 bases, with 3 bases remaining between them. The CDR3 consists of 13 residues. CDR1 SNHLY and CDR2 FYNNEI come from the germline V gene.

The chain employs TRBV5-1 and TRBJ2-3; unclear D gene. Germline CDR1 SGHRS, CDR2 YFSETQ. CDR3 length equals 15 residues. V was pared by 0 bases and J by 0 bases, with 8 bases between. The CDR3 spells CASSLATGSTDTQYF. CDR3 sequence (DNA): TGCGCCAGCAGCTTGGCCACCGGTAGCACAGATACGCAGTATTTT.

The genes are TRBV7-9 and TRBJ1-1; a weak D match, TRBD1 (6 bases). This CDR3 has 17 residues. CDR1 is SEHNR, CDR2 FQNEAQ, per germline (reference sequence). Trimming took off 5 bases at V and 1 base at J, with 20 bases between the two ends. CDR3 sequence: CASSESQGNRANTEAFF. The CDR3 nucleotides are TGTGCCAGCAGCGAGAGTCAGGGGAATAGAGCGAACACTGAAGCTTTCTTT.

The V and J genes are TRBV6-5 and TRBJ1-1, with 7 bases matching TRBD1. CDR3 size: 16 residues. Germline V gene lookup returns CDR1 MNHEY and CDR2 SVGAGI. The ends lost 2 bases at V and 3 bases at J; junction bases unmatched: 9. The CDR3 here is CASSYGTGVLDTEAFF. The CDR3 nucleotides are TGTGCCAGCAGTTACGGAACAGGGGTACTGGACACTGAAGCTTTCTTT.

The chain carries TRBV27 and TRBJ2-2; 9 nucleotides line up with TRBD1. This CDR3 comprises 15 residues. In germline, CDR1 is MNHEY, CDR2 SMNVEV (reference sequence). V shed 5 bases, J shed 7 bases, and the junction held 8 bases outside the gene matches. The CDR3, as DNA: TGTGCCAGCAGTGGAACTACAGGGGGCATCGGGGAGCTGTTTTTT. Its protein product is CASSGTTGGIGELFF.

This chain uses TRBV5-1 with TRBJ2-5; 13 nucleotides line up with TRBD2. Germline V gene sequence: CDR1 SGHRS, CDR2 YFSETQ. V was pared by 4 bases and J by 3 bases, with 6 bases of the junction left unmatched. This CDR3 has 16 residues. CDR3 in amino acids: CASSPVGTSGKETQYF. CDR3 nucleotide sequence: TGCGCCAGCAGCCCCGTCGGGACTAGCGGGAAAGAGACCCAGTACTTC.

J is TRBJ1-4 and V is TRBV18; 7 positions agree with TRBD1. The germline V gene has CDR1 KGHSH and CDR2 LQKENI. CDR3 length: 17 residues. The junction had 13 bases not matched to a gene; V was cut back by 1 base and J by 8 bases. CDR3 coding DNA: TGTGCCAGCTCACCACAACAAACAGGGGAATTAGTAGAAAAACTGTTTTTT. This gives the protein CASSPQQTGELVEKLFF.

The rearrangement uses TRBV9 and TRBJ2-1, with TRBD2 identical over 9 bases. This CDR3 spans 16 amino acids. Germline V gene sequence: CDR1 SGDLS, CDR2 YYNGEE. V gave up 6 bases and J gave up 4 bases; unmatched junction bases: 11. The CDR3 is CASNGLSGSGYNEQFF. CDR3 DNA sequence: TGTGCCAGCAACGGGCTTAGCGGGAGTGGGTACAATGAGCAGTTCTTC. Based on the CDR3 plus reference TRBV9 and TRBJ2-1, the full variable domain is DSGVTQTPKHLITATGQRVTLRCSPRSGDLSVYWYQQSLDQGLQFLIQYYNGEERAKGNILERFSAQQFPDLHSELNLSSLELGDSALYFCASNGLSGSGYNEQFFGPGTRLTVL.

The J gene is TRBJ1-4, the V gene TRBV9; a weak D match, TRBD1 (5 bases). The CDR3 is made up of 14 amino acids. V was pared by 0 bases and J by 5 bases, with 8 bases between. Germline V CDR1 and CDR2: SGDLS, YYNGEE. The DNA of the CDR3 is TGTGCCAGCAGCGTAGCAGGGCCGAATGAAAAACTGTTTTTT. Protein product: CASSVAGPNEKLFF.

CDR3 in amino acids: CASSPLGQINSPLHF. The DNA for the CDR3 is TGTGCCAGCTCTCCGCTAGGACAAATTAATTCACCCCTCCACTTT. The V call is TRBV18, the J call TRBJ1-6, with D possibly TRBD1 on 5 matching bases. The germline V and J ends were trimmed by 6 bases and 6 bases, with 15 bases remaining between them. This CDR3 contains 15 residues. From germline, CDR1 is KGHSH and CDR2 LQKENI.

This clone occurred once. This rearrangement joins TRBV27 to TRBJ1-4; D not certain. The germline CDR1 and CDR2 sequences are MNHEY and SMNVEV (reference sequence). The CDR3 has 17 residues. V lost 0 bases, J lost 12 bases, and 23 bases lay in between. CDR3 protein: CASSLSRSSSGLGELFF. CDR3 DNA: TGTGCCAGCAGTTTATCGAGGTCTTCGAGCGGGCTCGGGGAACTGTTTTTT.

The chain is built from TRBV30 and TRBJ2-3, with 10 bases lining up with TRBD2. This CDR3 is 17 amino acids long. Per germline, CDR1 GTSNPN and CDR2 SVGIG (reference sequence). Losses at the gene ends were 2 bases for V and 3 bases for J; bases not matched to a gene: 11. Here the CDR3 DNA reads TGTGCCTGGAGTCCCGCACGGACTAGCGGAAGAACAGATACGCAGTATTTT. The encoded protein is CAWSPARTSGRTDTQYF.

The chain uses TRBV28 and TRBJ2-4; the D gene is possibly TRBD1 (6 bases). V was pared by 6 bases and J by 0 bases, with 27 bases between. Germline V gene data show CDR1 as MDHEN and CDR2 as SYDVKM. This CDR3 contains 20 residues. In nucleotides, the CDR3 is TGTGCCAGCAGACCCCCAGGGGTGACGAATGATCGAGTAGCCAAAAACATTCAGTACTTC. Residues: CASRPPGVTNDRVAKNIQYF.

In DNA form, the CDR3 reads TGTGCTAGCTCCCGGAGCGGACAAGAGACCCAGTACTTC. As protein: CASSRSGQETQYF. V gene TRBV12-5 combines with J gene TRBJ2-5; TRBD2 might be the D (5 bases). The CDR3 is made up of 13 amino acids. V gave up 9 bases and J gave up 2 bases, with 13 bases separating them. In germline, CDR1 is LGHNT, CDR2 FRNRAP.

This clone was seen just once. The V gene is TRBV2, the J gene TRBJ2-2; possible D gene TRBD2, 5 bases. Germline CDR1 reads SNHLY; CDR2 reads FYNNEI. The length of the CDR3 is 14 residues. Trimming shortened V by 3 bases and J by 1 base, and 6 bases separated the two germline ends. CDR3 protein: CASSDRGNTGELFF. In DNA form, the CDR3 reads TGTGCCAGCAGTGACCGGGGGAACACCGGGGAGCTGTTTTTT.

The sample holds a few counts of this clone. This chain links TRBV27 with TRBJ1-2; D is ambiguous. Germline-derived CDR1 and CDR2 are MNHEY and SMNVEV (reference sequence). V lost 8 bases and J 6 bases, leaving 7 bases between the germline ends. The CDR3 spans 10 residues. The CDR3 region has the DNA TGTGCCAGCTATCGGGATGGCTACACCTTC. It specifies CASYRDGYTF.

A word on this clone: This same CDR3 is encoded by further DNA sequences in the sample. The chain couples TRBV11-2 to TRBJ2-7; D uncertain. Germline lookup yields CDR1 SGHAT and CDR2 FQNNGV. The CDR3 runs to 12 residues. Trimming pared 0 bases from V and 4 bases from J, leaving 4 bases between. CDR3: CASSLDRYEQYF. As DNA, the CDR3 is TGTGCCAGCAGCTTAGACAGATACGAGCAGTACTTC.

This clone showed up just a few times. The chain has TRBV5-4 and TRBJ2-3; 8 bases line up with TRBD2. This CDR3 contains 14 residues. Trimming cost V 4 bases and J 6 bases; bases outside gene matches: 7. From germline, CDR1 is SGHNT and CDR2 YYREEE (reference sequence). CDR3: CASSPSGGPDTQYF. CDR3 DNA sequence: TGTGCCAGCAGCCCGAGCGGGGGCCCGGATACGCAGTATTTT.

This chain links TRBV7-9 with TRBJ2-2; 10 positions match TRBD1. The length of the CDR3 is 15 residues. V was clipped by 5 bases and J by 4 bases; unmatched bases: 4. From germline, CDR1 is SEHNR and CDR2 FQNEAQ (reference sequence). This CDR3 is CASSRRQGATGELFF. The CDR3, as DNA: TGTGCCAGCAGCCGACGACAGGGGGCCACCGGGGAGCTGTTTTTT.

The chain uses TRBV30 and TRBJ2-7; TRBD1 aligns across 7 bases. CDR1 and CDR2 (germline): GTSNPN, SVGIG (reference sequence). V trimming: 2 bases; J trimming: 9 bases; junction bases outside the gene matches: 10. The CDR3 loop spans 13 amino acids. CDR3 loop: CAWSPFYRGGQYF. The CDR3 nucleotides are TGTGCCTGGAGTCCCTTTTACAGGGGTGGGCAGTACTTC.

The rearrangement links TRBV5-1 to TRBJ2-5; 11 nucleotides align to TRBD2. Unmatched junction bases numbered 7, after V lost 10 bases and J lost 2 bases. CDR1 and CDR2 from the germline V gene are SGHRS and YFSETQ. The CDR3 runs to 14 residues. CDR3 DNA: TGCGCCTCCCGACTAGCGGGAAAGCAAGAGACCCAGTACTTC. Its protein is CASRLAGKQETQYF.

The CDR3 DNA is TGTGCCAGCAGCCAAGGACTAGCGGAGACGTACGAGCAGTACTTC. It is translated as CASSQGLAETYEQYF. This chain uses TRBV4-2 with TRBJ2-7, with 9 bases matching TRBD2. V shed 1 base, J shed 4 bases, and the junction held 5 bases outside the gene matches. There are 15 residues in the CDR3. The germline gives CDR1 LGHNA, CDR2 YNFKEQ.

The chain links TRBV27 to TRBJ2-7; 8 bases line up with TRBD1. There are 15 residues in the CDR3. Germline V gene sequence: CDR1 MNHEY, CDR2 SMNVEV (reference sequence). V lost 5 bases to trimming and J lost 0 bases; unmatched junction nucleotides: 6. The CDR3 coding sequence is TGTGCCAGCAGTCCCCGGACAGGGAGCTCCTACGAGCAGTACTTC. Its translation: CASSPRTGSSYEQYF.